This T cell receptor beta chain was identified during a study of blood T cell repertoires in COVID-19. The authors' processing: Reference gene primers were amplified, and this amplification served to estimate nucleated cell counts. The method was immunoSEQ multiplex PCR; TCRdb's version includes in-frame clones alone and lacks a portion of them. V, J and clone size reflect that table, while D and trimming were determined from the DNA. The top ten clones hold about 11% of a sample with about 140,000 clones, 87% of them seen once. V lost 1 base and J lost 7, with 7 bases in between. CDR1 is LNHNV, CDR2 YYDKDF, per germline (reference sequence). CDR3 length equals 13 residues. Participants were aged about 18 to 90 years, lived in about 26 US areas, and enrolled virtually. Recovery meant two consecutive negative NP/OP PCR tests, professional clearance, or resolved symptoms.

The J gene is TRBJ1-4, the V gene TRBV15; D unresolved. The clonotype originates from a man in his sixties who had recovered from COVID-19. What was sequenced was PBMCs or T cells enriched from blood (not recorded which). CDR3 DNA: TGTGCCACCAGCAGAGCCTCAGGTGAAAAACTGTTTTTT. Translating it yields CATSRASGEKLFF.